The 9 T cell receptor beta chains listed next were all sequenced from one sample in a study of T cells in Graves' hyperthyroidism and ophthalmopathy. There were TCR beta CDR3 regions amplified from RNA transcripts. HTBI primers were the set used in a first-round RT-PCR of the TCR CDR3. MiXCR was run by TCRdb on the multiplex PCR reads, yielding one entry per CDR3 protein. The profile covers under 400,000 distinct CDR3 sequences, with roughly 17% appearing a single time and approximately 33% taken by the ten largest. Source material: blood. The source is a young man with Graves' hyperthyroidism.

This clonotype was observed many times. The V gene is TRBV27, the J gene TRBJ2-6, with TRBD2 as a possible D gene (6 bases). The CDR3 is made up of 23 amino acids. V dropped 0 bases and J dropped 0 bases, with 27 bases sitting between them. CDR1 is MNHEY, CDR2 SMNVEV, per germline (reference sequence). CDR3 DNA sequence: TGTGCCAGCAGTTTATCGAATTGGCCGGGGGAATTGAGTGGGAACTCTGGGGCCAACGTCCTGACTTTC. It codes for CASSLSNWPGELSGNSGANVLTF.

This clonotype occurred many times. CDR3 bases: TGTGCCAGCAGCCGCTCGGAAGGATCCGCTGGCTACACCTTC. Translation: CASSRSEGSAGYTF. V usage is TRBV3-1 and J usage is TRBJ1-2; D is undetermined. The CDR3 covers 14 residues. V shed 4 bases and J shed 7 bases, with 16 bases lying between them. Germline CDR1 LGHDT, CDR2 YNNKEL (reference sequence).

This clonotype showed up many times. This rearrangement joins TRBV18 to TRBJ2-7, with D possibly matching TRBD2 (7 bases). Trimming shortened V by 2 bases and J by 6 bases, and 14 bases separated the two germline ends. This CDR3 region has 14 residues. The germline CDR1 and CDR2 sequences are KGHSH and LQKENI. The CDR3 DNA reads TGTGCCAGCTCACCAGGCGGGGGCCTGAGCGAGCAGTACTTC. Residues: CASSPGGGLSEQYF.

This clonotype was detected many times. The chain uses TRBV12-3 or TRBV12-4 and TRBJ2-3; D might be TRBD1 or TRBD2, each matching 6 bases. This CDR3 has 15 residues. Trimming took 6 bases from V and 4 from J, leaving 17 bases between them. This CDR3 is CASSQSLGGSDTQYF. CDR3 bases: TGTGCCAGCAGCCAAAGTTTGGGGGGCTCAGATACGCAGTATTTT.

The chain recombines TRBV30 with TRBJ2-1; D is possibly TRBD2 (5 bases). Germline assignment: CDR1 GTSNPN and CDR2 SVGIG (reference sequence). CDR3 length: 11 residues. Trimming shortened V by 5 bases and J by 15 bases, and 17 bases separated the two germline ends. CDR3 sequence (DNA): TGTGCCTGGGCGGAAGAGGGTTCCGGGTTCTTC. Protein product: CAWAEEGSGFF. Full variable domain (remainder filled in from reference TRBV30 and TRBJ2-1): SQTIHQWPATLVQPVGSPLSLECTVEGTSNPNLYWYRQAAGRGLQLLFYSVGIGQISSEVPQNLSASRPQDRQFILSSKKLLLSDSGFYLCAWAEEGSGFFGPGTRLTVL.

The chain uses TRBV25-1 and TRBJ1-5; D ambiguous. This CDR3 region has 12 residues. The ends were cut back, 5 bases at V and 4 bases at J, with 6 bases in the middle. Per germline, CDR1 MGHDK and CDR2 SYGVNS. DNA of the CDR3: TGTGCCAGCAGTACCTGGAATCAGCCCCAGCATTTT. Amino acid sequence: CASSTWNQPQHF.

In its sample, this clonotype was seen many times. The gene calls are TRBV27 and TRBJ2-7; no clear D. Germline assignment: CDR1 MNHEY and CDR2 SMNVEV (reference sequence). The CDR3 sequence is 13 residues long. V shed 7 bases and J shed 1 base, with 11 bases lying between them. The CDR3 loop reads CASKQTMSYEQYF. The DNA for the CDR3 is TGTGCCAGCAAACAGACAATGTCCTACGAGCAGTACTTC.

The rearrangement joins TRBV5-4 to TRBJ2-2; no reliable D call. The CDR3 has 15 residues. The V end was cut by 6 bases, the J end by 5 bases, with 17 bases between. Germline-derived CDR1 and CDR2 are SGHNT and YYREEE (reference sequence). CDR3 region: CASTSRPGRTGELFF. DNA of the CDR3: TGTGCCAGCACCTCCCGACCCGGACGAACCGGGGAGCTGTTTTTT.

At least ten counts were recorded for this clonotype. The V call is TRBV30, the J call TRBJ2-6, with D possibly being TRBD1 (5 bases). Germline assignment: CDR1 GTSNPN and CDR2 SVGIG (reference sequence). The CDR3 spans 14 residues. Trimming cost V 4 bases and J 0 bases, with 7 bases left between them. The CDR3 here is CAWKGVSGANVLTF. The CDR3, as DNA: TGTGCCTGGAAAGGGGTCTCTGGGGCCAACGTCCTGACTTTC.